This note documents a single T cell receptor beta chain sequence. Antigen unknown. The CDR3 covers 15 residues. V was clipped by 6 bases and J by 0 bases, with 14 bases between them. CDR1 and CDR2 (germline): MNHNY, SVGAGI (reference sequence). Clones were read by immunoSEQ multiplex PCR, and TCRdb kept only the in-frame ones, dropping some. This sample carries tens of thousands of clones, about 80% of them seen once, and the ten largest clones take less than 2.5%. These data come from a study of memory CD4+ T cells and cytomegalovirus serostatus. Study-level findings and limits: CMV serostatus prediction reached median AUC about 0.96, or 0.93 with US-trained model.

Single viable CD3+CD4+CD8-CD45RO+ cells were sorted as the memory CD4+ T cells. The chain has TRBV6-6 and TRBJ1-2, with D maybe TRBD1 (6 bases). Sequencing was performed on memory CD4+ T cells from blood. The sequence was obtained from an adult in good health and CMV-seronegative. In DNA, the CDR3 is TGTGCCAGCAGGAACCGGGACACCACTAACTATGGCTACACCTTC. As protein: CASRNRDTTNYGYTF.